The T cell receptor beta chain described here comes from a study of blood T cell repertoires in COVID-19. The overall study: The study drew acute and convalescent COVID-19 samples from the United States, Italy and Spain. Sources were T cells, B-cell-depleted T cells, or PBMCs; the material itself was cDNA or gDNA.

In the authors' workflow: The authors estimated nucleated cell counts from reference gene primer amplification. Profiled with immunoSEQ multiplex PCR; TCRdb holds only in-frame clones, not every one. V and J calls and clone size come straight from that table; D and trimming were deduced from the DNA. Among more than 110,000 clones listed, approximately 78% were seen once. This sequence was found in an elderly woman with acute or convalescent COVID-19. Input material: peripheral blood.

CDR3 region: CATSRVAAAGELFF. CDR3 nucleotide sequence: TGTGCCACCAGCAGAGTTGCTGCGGCCGGGGAGCTGTTTTTT. The rearrangement uses TRBV15 and TRBJ2-2; no reliable D call. Germline CDR1 LNHNV, CDR2 YYDKDF (reference sequence). The V end was cut by 1 base, the J end by 6 bases, with 9 bases between. The CDR3 is 14 amino acids.